This TCR beta chain emerged from a study of blood T cell repertoires in COVID-19. Study background: Researchers got acute and convalescent COVID-19 samples from the United States, Italy and Spain. In each case, the material was cDNA or gDNA derived from T cells, B-cell-depleted T cells, or PBMCs.

Original data processing: By means of reference gene primer amplification, nucleated cell counts were estimated. Some clones are missing from TCRdb's copy, which holds only in-frame ones; the method was immunoSEQ multiplex PCR. That table gives V, J and clone size, and the DNA gave D and trimming. This table has about 100,000 clones, around 84% appearing once. V was trimmed by 2 bases and J by 7 bases, leaving 14 bases between them. The CDR3 consists of 14 residues. Germline-derived CDR1 and CDR2 are MNHEY and SVGAGI. The sample taken for sequencing was peripheral blood. This sequence joins TRBV6-5 and TRBJ1-1; D call uncertain. The receptor was derived from a woman aged 55 to 70 in a cohort sampled during active or convalescent COVID-19. The CDR3 region is CASSYERRNFEAFF. As DNA, the CDR3 is TGTGCCAGCAGTTACGAAAGGCGGAACTTTGAAGCTTTCTTT.